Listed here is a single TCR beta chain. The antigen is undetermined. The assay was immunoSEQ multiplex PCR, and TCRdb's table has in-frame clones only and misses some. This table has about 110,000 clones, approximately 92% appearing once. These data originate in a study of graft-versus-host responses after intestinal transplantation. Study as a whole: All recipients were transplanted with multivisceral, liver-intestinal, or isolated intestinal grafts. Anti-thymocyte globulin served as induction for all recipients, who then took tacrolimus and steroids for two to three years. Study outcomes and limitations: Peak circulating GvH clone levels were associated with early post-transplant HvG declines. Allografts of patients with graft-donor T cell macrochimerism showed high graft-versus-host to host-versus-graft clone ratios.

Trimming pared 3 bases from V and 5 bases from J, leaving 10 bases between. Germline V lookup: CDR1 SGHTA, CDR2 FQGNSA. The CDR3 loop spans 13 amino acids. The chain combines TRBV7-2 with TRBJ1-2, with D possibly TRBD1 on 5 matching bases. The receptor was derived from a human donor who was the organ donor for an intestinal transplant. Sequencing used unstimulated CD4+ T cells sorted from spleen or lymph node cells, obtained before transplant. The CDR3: CASSLWGLYGYTF. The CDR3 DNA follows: TGTGCCAGCAGCTTGTGGGGCCTGTATGGCTACACCTTC.